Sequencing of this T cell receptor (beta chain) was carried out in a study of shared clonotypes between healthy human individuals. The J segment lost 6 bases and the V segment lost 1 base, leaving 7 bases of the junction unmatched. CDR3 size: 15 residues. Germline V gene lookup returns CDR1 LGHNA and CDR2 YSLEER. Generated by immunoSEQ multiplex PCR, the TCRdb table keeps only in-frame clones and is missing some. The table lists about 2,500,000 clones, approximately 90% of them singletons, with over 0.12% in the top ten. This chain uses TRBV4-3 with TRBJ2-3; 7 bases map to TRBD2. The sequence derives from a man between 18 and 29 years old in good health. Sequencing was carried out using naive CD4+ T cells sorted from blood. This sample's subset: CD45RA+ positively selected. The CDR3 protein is CASSQGASGVDTQYF. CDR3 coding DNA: TGCGCCAGCAGCCAAGGTGCAAGCGGGGTGGATACGCAGTATTTT.